Listed below are T cell receptor beta chains from one sample, sequenced in a study of blood T cells in healthy people across ages. MiXCR, run by TCRdb on the 5' RACE reads, gives a single entry per CDR3 protein. The table lists approximately 1,700,000 distinct CDR3 sequences, about two fifths of them singletons, with 20% to 25% in the top ten. Sequenced: blood. All receptors come from a human donor in good health. CDR3s include the opening cysteine and the closing phenylalanine or tryptophan.

V gene,J gene,CDR3 protein
TRBV12-3/TRBV12-4,TRBJ1-5,CASGLTEINQPQHF
TRBV28,TRBJ1-2,CASGSFRGQGNYGHTF
TRBV29-1,TRBJ1-1,CSVARDRDEAFF
TRBV7-2,TRBJ1-6,CASSREQGRQSPLHF
TRBV6-5,TRBJ1-1,CASSRGQGISIAEAFF
TRBV7-9,TRBJ2-3,CASSSRGLSTDTRYF
TRBV6-2/TRBV6-3,TRBJ2-7,CASSYGGTSREQYF
TRBV7-9,TRBJ2-4,CASSADCEEQYF
TRBV7-3,TRBJ1-1,CASSFATEGLNTEAFF
TRBV5-1,TRBJ2-7,CASSLAAALTYEQYF
TRBV7-9,TRBJ2-4,CASSSSLRGRAQYF
TRBV15,TRBJ1-2,CATSRDSATKQLYGYTF
TRBV6-6,TRBJ1-2,CASSYGFGSYGYTF
TRBV7-2,TRBJ1-5,CASSFHRLPQHF
TRBV5-5,TRBJ2-3,CASSQSAGIQDTQYF
TRBV6-6,TRBJ2-1,CASSYVQGLGIRNEQFF
TRBV20-1,TRBJ1-6,CSARLQILYNSPLHF
TRBV6-5,TRBJ2-7,CASSYTDRGGEQYF
TRBV9,TRBJ2-7,CASSVDDFSSYEQYF
TRBV10-3,TRBJ2-7,CAISQGELVYEQYF
TRBV7-9,TRBJ2-1,CASSSRTTLEQFF
TRBV10-3,TRBJ1-1,CAISTGVKTEAFF
TRBV6-6,TRBJ2-3,CATGGISTDTQYF
TRBV7-9,TRBJ2-7,CASSSQGYEQHF
TRBV9,TRBJ2-1,CASSPRGRGAPISYNEQFF
TRBV5-1,TRBJ1-2,CASSPDSSSLMLNYGYTF
TRBV2,TRBJ2-7,CASSGGTGSYEQYF
TRBV12-5,TRBJ2-7,CASGPPGQETYEQYF
TRBV20-1,TRBJ1-2,CSAREYREGYGYTF
TRBV12-5,TRBJ1-2,CASGPFRGGDYGYTF
TRBV6-2/TRBV6-3,TRBJ2-7,CASSPRDTFYEQYF
TRBV18,TRBJ1-1,CASSRVRTGGRDTEAFF
TRBV9,TRBJ2-1,CASSVSSGTPEFF
TRBV7-8,TRBJ2-7,CASSLTYPGAYEQYF
TRBV7-2,TRBJ2-3,CASSLSRSTDTQYF
TRBV4-1,TRBJ2-3,CASSQVSTADTQYF
TRBV5-1,TRBJ2-5,CASSPDRAGETQYF
TRBV7-2,TRBJ2-1,CASSYREGVYNEQFF
TRBV30,TRBJ1-2,CAWSTGTNYGYTF
TRBV11-3,TRBJ2-2,CASSRLSGDGAGELFF
TRBV6-2/TRBV6-3,TRBJ1-5,CASSYRGYQPQHF
TRBV6-5,TRBJ1-1,CASSYAGSTEAFF
TRBV12-3/TRBV12-4,TRBJ2-7,CASRTGNTYEQYF
TRBV29-1,TRBJ2-7,CSVAGGHRSPYEQYF
TRBV5-1,TRBJ1-1,CATAIGGGTEAFF
TRBV4-1,TRBJ2-7,CASSQQTGGRSYEQYF
TRBV29-1,TRBJ2-6,CSVEISGGDSGANVLTF
TRBV5-5,TRBJ1-1,CASSLVGHNTEAFF
TRBV5-1,TRBJ1-1,CASSPIQGNTEAFF
TRBV4-2,TRBJ1-2,CASSQERQASYGYTF
TRBV24-1,-,CATSGTGEGVSQETQYF
TRBV5-1,TRBJ1-2,CASSLDTGREFGYTF
TRBV7-2,TRBJ2-5,CASSLGWMETQYF
TRBV5-5,TRBJ1-2,CASSSGIDGYTF
TRBV12-3/TRBV12-4,TRBJ2-3,CASSLSGQADTQYF
TRBV5-5,TRBJ2-3,CASSSVTGGTDTQYF
TRBV5-1,TRBJ2-7,CASSLESSSEQYF
TRBV6-6,TRBJ1-4,CASTPTGPEEKLFF
TRBV7-9,TRBJ2-5,CASSLPPARAQETQYF